Listed here are 16 T cell receptor beta chains from one sample, sequenced in a study of Ad26.COV2.S vaccination and SARS-CoV-2 variants (dated by TCRdb to about 2021). Read against the paper, the sample's treatment or condition label means: over 15 received Ad26.COV2.S at low or high dose, single or two shots; 5 received placebo; per-sample allocation not given. For vaccine and placebo recipients, repertoires were sequenced using samples collected on day 63 after the first injection. The library came from the immunoSEQ multiplex PCR assay. Sourced from immuneACCESS, this table was stored by TCRdb with only in-frame sequences that have V and J called. A share of the clones is absent; for the studies checked, an unresolved V gene accounts for under half, and the remainder has no known explanation. A total of about 420,000 clones appear in this sample, roughly 90% of them only once. The leading ten clones occupy 3.6% of the sample.

The sequencing here drew on peripheral blood, taken in a trial of Ad26.COV2.S vaccine versus placebo. These receptor sequences come from a person between 18 and 65 years old who received the Ad26.COV2.S COVID-19 vaccine or a placebo.

The chain joins TRBV7-3 to TRBJ2-2, with D maybe TRBD2 (5 bases). Germline V gene data show CDR1 as SGHTA and CDR2 as FQGTGA. Trimming took 5 bases from V and 0 from J, leaving 16 bases between them. There are 17 residues in the CDR3. CDR3 region: CASSPHSGPANTGELFF. The CDR3 nucleotides are TGTGCCAGCAGCCCCCACAGCGGACCCGCGAACACCGGGGAGCTGTTTTTT.

The chain recombines TRBV6-5 with TRBJ2-3; D unclear. The CDR3 is made up of 15 amino acids. V was trimmed by 8 bases and J by 0 bases, leaving 15 bases between them. Per the germline V gene, CDR1 is MNHEY and CDR2 is SVGAGI. The CDR3 sequence is CASHLAEYSTDTQYF. In DNA, the CDR3 is TGTGCCAGCCACTTAGCAGAATATAGCACAGATACGCAGTATTTT.

A single count supports this clone. J is TRBJ1-2 and V is TRBV12-3 or TRBV12-4; D gene uncertain. V was clipped by 5 bases and J by 0 bases, with 7 bases between them. CDR3 length equals 13 residues. Here the CDR3 reads CASSPAANYGYTF. In DNA, the CDR3 is TGTGCCAGCAGTCCAGCAGCTAACTATGGCTACACCTTC.

This clone was seen a handful of times. The chain links TRBV12-3 or TRBV12-4 to TRBJ1-3; the D is unclear. V was cut by 2 bases and J by 3 bases, with 5 bases left in between. The CDR3 loop spans 13 amino acids. The CDR3 sequence is CASSLLLGNTIYF. The CDR3, as DNA: TGTGCCAGCAGTTTACTACTTGGAAACACCATATATTTT.

The chain has TRBV14 and TRBJ2-6; D ambiguous. The CDR3 totals 15 residues. Germline CDR1 is SGHDN and CDR2 is FVKESK. V was trimmed by 4 bases and J by 2 bases, leaving 9 bases between them. CDR3: CASSLRLAGANVLTF. The CDR3 DNA reads as TGTGCCAGCAGCCTTCGACTTGCTGGGGCCAACGTCCTGACTTTC.

The chain employs TRBV5-1 and TRBJ1-5, with 9 bases identical to TRBD1. Germline loops: CDR1 SGHRS, CDR2 YFSETQ. V was pared by 3 bases and J by 4 bases, with 5 bases of the junction left unmatched. This CDR3 has 15 amino acids. CDR3 amino acids: CASSSIDRGNQPQHF. The CDR3 coding sequence is TGCGCCAGCAGCTCTATCGACAGGGGGAATCAGCCCCAGCATTTT. Full variable domain (remainder filled in from reference TRBV5-1 and TRBJ1-5): KAGVTQTPRYLIKTRGQQVTLSCSPISGHRSVSWYQQTPGQGLQFLFEYFSETQRNKGNFPGRFSGRQFSNSRSEMNVSTLELGDSALYLCASSSIDRGNQPQHFGDGTRLSIL.

This clone has only a few counts. The chain couples TRBV11-2 to TRBJ1-6, with TRBD1 matching over 9 bases. The V gene end was trimmed by 5 bases and the J gene end by 7 bases; junction bases not matched to a gene: 9. The CDR3 spans 16 residues. The germline V gene encodes CDR1 SGHAT and CDR2 FQNNGV. DNA for the CDR3: TGTGCCAGCAGCACCCGGGACAGGGTTATGAATTCACCCCTCCACTTT. Translation: CASSTRDRVMNSPLHF.

V is TRBV7-9 and J is TRBJ2-7; no clear D. This CDR3 region has 13 residues. The germline V gene has CDR1 SEHNR and CDR2 FQNEAQ (reference sequence). Between the trimmed V and J ends, which lost 1 base and 13 bases, there was a span of 17 bases. The CDR3 region is CASSLGSKDGNYF. The CDR3 DNA is TGTGCCAGCAGCTTAGGGTCAAAGGACGGCAACTACTTC.

V is TRBV7-9 and J is TRBJ2-3; 8 nucleotides agree with TRBD2. CDR1 and CDR2 (germline): SEHNR, FQNEAQ (reference sequence). This CDR3 spans 12 amino acids. With V trimmed by 4 bases and J by 8 bases, 2 bases remained unmatched. Here the CDR3 reads CASSSSGSTQYF. The CDR3 DNA follows: TGTGCCAGCAGCTCGAGCGGGAGTACGCAGTATTTT. Looking up the rest from reference TRBV7-9 and TRBJ2-3 gives the full variable domain: DTGVSQNPRHKITKRGQNVTFRCDPISEHNRLYWYRQTLGQGPEFLTYFQNEAQLEKSRLLSDRFSAERPKGSFSTLEIQRTEQGDSAMYLCASSSSGSTQYFGPGTRLTVL.

This chain links TRBV24-1 with TRBJ1-5; no reliable D call. V was clipped by 5 bases and J by 6 bases, with 10 bases between them. Germline loops: CDR1 KGHDR, CDR2 SFDVKD. The CDR3 has 13 residues. The CDR3 protein is CATSGGWSQPQHF. CDR3 DNA sequence: TGTGCCACCAGTGGGGGTTGGAGTCAGCCCCAGCATTTT.

The V gene is TRBV30, the J gene TRBJ2-1, with 7 bases matching TRBD1. J was trimmed by 10 bases and V by 2 bases; bases with no gene match: 20. Germline CDR1 GTSNPN, CDR2 SVGIG (reference sequence). The CDR3 covers 17 residues. The CDR3, as DNA: TGTGCCTGGAGTCCCATCCCCGTCGGGACAGAGGCCCGAGAGCAGTTCTTC. Amino acids: CAWSPIPVGTEAREQFF.

The CDR3 bases are TGTGCCAGCAGCTTCCCTCCGTGGACTAGCGGGCCAAGCTCCTACGAGCAGTACTTC. As protein: CASSFPPWTSGPSSYEQYF. This chain links TRBV7-2 with TRBJ2-7, with TRBD2 matching 11 bases. Trimming removed 3 bases from V and 0 bases from J; junction bases left unmatched: 13. The CDR3 totals 19 residues. CDR1 is SGHTA, CDR2 FQGNSA, per germline.

The genes are TRBV9 and TRBJ1-5; 7 bases are a match to TRBD1. Germline assignment: CDR1 SGDLS and CDR2 YYNGEE. The CDR3 length is 20 residues. V lost 0 bases to trimming and J lost 0 bases; unmatched junction nucleotides: 15. CDR3 in DNA: TGTGCCAGCAGCGTAGATCACAGGGGTTTAGCCGTGGTTAGCAATCAGCCCCAGCATTTT. Protein: CASSVDHRGLAVVSNQPQHF.

V usage is TRBV9 and J usage is TRBJ2-1; 9 bases are a match to TRBD2. CDR1 is SGDLS and CDR2 is YYNGEE in the germline V gene. J lost 7 bases, V lost 0 bases, and 8 bases had no gene match. The CDR3 has 16 amino acids. In nucleotides, the CDR3 is TGTGCCAGCAGCGTAGGGCATAGCGGGGGTGGGAATGAGCAGTTCTTC. Its translation is CASSVGHSGGGNEQFF.

The rearrangement links TRBV5-6 to TRBJ1-3; unclear D gene. The CDR3 has 18 residues. Germline CDR1 and CDR2: SGHDT and YYEEEE. Trimming stripped 1 base from V and 0 bases from J, with 17 bases between. CDR3 sequence: CASSLLTSRWGSGNTIYF. The CDR3 coding sequence is TGTGCCAGCAGCTTGCTCACTTCCAGGTGGGGCTCTGGAAACACCATATATTTT.

The V and J genes are TRBV5-6 and TRBJ2-7; 7 bases agree with TRBD2. The CDR3 extends over 14 amino acids. Germline V lookup: CDR1 SGHDT, CDR2 YYEEEE. V shed 4 bases, J shed 3 bases, and the junction held 7 bases outside the gene matches. CDR3: CASSPGWGGYEQYF. The CDR3 DNA reads as TGTGCCAGCAGCCCCGGGTGGGGGGGCTACGAGCAGTACTTC.